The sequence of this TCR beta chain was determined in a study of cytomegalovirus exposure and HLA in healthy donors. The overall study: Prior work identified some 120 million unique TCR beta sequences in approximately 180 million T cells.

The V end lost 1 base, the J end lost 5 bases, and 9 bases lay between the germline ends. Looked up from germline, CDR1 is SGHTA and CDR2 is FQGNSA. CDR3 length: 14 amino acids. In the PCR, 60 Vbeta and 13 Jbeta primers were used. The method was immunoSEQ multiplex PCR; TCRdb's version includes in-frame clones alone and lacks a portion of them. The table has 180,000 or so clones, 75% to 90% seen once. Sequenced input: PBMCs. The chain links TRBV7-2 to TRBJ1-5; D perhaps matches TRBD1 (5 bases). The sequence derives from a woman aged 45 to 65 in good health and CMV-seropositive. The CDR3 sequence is CASSLGDSYQPQHF. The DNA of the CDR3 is TGTGCCAGCAGCTTAGGGGACTCTTATCAGCCCCAGCATTTT.